What follows are 15 T cell receptor beta chains derived from one specimen sequenced in a study of blood T cell dynamics during melanoma immunotherapy. Measured with immunoSEQ multiplex PCR; TCRdb has only the in-frame clones, and not every one. Counted here are about 10,000 clones, approximately 91% occurring once; the ten biggest clones make up roughly 7.4%. Described time point: pre-treatment baseline. The material sequenced was blood, taken from a patient treated with checkpoint blockade. The receptors stem from a human donor with melanoma.

The rearrangement uses TRBV18 and TRBJ2-7; D remains ambiguous. The V end lost 3 bases, the J end lost 6 bases, and 12 bases lay between the germline ends. The CDR3 is 13 amino acids. CDR1 and CDR2 (germline): KGHSH, LQKENI. CDR3 residues: CASSPCGGCEQYF. The CDR3 coding sequence is TGTGCCAGCTCACCGTGCGGTGGCTGCGAGCAGTACTTC.

This clone was counted a single time. The CDR3 DNA reads TGTGCCAGCAGTGTGGCCGAGCAGTACTTC. Translating gives CASSVAEQYF. This chain joins TRBV2 and TRBJ2-7, with D uncertain. CDR1 is SNHLY, CDR2 FYNNEI, per germline. With 4 bases removed from V and 6 bases from J, the gap between germline ends came to 4 bases. The CDR3 spans 10 residues.

The V call is TRBV19, the J call TRBJ1-4, with D tentatively TRBD1 (5 bases). Germline V gene data show CDR1 as LNHDA and CDR2 as SQIVND (reference sequence). The V gene lost 5 bases and the J gene lost 8 bases, with 21 bases spanning the gap. The CDR3 has 16 residues. In DNA form, the CDR3 reads TGTGCCAGTAGTGCCAACCTGCAGGGTCTGGCGGAAAAACTGTTTTTT. The encoded protein is CASSANLQGLAEKLFF.

V is TRBV9 and J is TRBJ1-2; D remains unclear. CDR3 length: 17 amino acids. Germline V gene lookup returns CDR1 SGDLS and CDR2 YYNGEE. V lost 2 bases, J lost 0 bases, and 17 bases lay in between. DNA of the CDR3: TGTGCCAGCAGCGTTTTACCGCCCGGGGATTCTAACTATGGCTACACCTTC. Amino acids: CASSVLPPGDSNYGYTF.

This chain links TRBV7-2 with TRBJ2-1; 8 nucleotides align to TRBD1. CDR3 size: 17 residues. Per germline, CDR1 SGHTA and CDR2 FQGNSA. The V gene end was trimmed by 2 bases and the J gene end by 9 bases; junction bases not matched to a gene: 15. The CDR3 DNA reads as TGTGCCAGCAGCTTATTTGTGGGACAGGATGGGGTTGGTGAGCAGTTCTTC. This gives the protein CASSLFVGQDGVGEQFF.

This CDR3 is CASSVGSGETQYF. For the CDR3, the DNA is TGTGCCAGCAGCGTAGGGTCGGGAGAGACCCAGTACTTC. This chain joins TRBV9 and TRBJ2-5; D not resolved. CDR1 is SGDLS, CDR2 YYNGEE, per germline. CDR3 length: 13 residues. V gave up 0 bases and J gave up 4 bases, with 7 bases separating them.

The V gene is TRBV7-3, the J gene TRBJ2-5, with TRBD2 matching over 9 bases. Near its end, the DNA agrees better with TRBJ2-7, so the J call may be wrong. The CDR3 is made up of 15 amino acids. Germline V gene sequence: CDR1 SGHTA, CDR2 FQGTGA. This chain's CDR3 is CASSLTGASGVEQYF. CDR3 nucleotides: TGTGCCAGCAGCTTAACCGGGGCTAGCGGGGTCGAGCAGTACTTC.

There are a few counts of this clone. V gene TRBV6-6 combines with J gene TRBJ1-2; 9 bases line up with TRBD1. This CDR3 has 14 residues. Germline V gene sequence: CDR1 MNHNY, CDR2 SVGAGI (reference sequence). Unmatched junction bases numbered 4, after V lost 2 bases and J lost 6 bases. CDR3 sequence (DNA): TGTGCCAGCAGTTACCACAGGGGGCCCAATGGCTACACCTTC. It yields the protein CASSYHRGPNGYTF.

V is TRBV5-1 and J is TRBJ2-3; 8 positions agree with TRBD1. The CDR3 consists of 12 residues. Looked up from germline, CDR1 is SGHRS and CDR2 is YFSETQ. V was pared by 5 bases and J by 4 bases, with 0 bases of the junction left unmatched. CDR3 protein: CASRQGADTQYF. The CDR3 nucleotides are TGCGCCAGCAGACAGGGGGCAGATACGCAGTATTTT.

In its sample, this clone ranks as large. The CDR3 region is CASSPGGGGYEQYF. CDR3 DNA: TGTGCCAGCAGCCCCGGGGGAGGCGGCTACGAGCAGTACTTC. The chain couples TRBV6-5 to TRBJ2-7, with D possibly TRBD2 on 6 matching bases. Per germline, CDR1 MNHEY and CDR2 SVGAGI. The CDR3 totals 14 residues. The V end lost 6 bases, the J end lost 3 bases, and 15 bases lay between the germline ends.

The gene calls are TRBV6-1 and TRBJ1-5; 8 nucleotides agree with TRBD1. Germline trimming cut 6 bases from V and 2 bases from J; bases unmatched to any gene: 6. Looked up from germline, CDR1 is MNHNS and CDR2 is SASEGT. The CDR3 covers 15 residues. The CDR3 region has the DNA TGTGCCAGCAGACCGACAGGGGACGGCAATCAGCCCCAGCATTTT. It encodes CASRPTGDGNQPQHF.

The V call is TRBV28, the J call TRBJ1-5, with a tentative D call TRBD1 (5 bases). V lost 7 bases and J lost 1, with 14 bases in between. Germline assignment: CDR1 MDHEN and CDR2 SYDVKM. This CDR3 region has 15 residues. CDR3 sequence: CASTPDTVSNQPQHF. The CDR3 DNA reads as TGTGCCAGCACCCCGGACACAGTAAGCAATCAGCCCCAGCATTTT.

This chain uses TRBV29-1 with TRBJ2-2, with TRBD2 matching over 7 bases. Per germline, CDR1 SQVTM and CDR2 ANQGSEA. The CDR3 runs to 14 residues. Unmatched junction bases numbered 5, after V lost 4 bases and J lost 3 bases. The chain's CDR3 is CSVVAGVDTGELFF. The DNA for the CDR3 is TGCAGCGTTGTGGCGGGAGTGGACACCGGGGAGCTGTTTTTT.

V gene TRBV4-1 combines with J gene TRBJ1-2; D is undetermined. Deletions cut 1 base from V and 0 bases from J, with 15 bases between. The CDR3 extends over 17 amino acids. Looked up from germline, CDR1 is MGHRA and CDR2 is YSYEKL. CDR3 sequence: CASSQVGGDGTNYGYTF. The CDR3 DNA reads TGCGCCAGCAGCCAAGTCGGAGGAGACGGCACTAACTATGGCTACACCTTC.

This chain uses TRBV5-3 with TRBJ2-3; 10 bases match TRBD2. TRBV5-3 is an ORF; its function is uncertain. This CDR3 is built from 15 residues. V was clipped by 0 bases and J by 7 bases; unmatched bases: 5. CDR3 amino acids: CARSLVASGSNTQYF. CDR3 bases: TGTGCCAGAAGCTTGGTGGCTAGCGGGAGTAATACGCAGTATTTT.